Below, one T cell receptor beta chain is given with its context. Antigen specificity is unknown. PCR was performed using 60 Vbeta and 13 Jbeta primers. As handled by the study authors: In a later analysis, around 11 million of some 80 million unique beta chains occurred in at least two donors. Here immunoSEQ multiplex PCR was the method, and the copy in TCRdb shows in-frame clones only, minus some. Clonal size and the V and J genes are those of that table, whereas D and trimming came from the DNA. The profile shows some 150,000 clones, approximately 81% of them singletons. There are 13 residues in the CDR3. The germline V gene has CDR1 SGHTS and CDR2 YDEGEE. The junction had 4 bases not matched to a gene; V was cut back by 0 bases and J by 8 bases. Donors showed nominal health when sampled, although they likely had unrecorded immune exposures. The data were taken from a study of cytomegalovirus exposure and HLA in healthy donors. The study, taken as a whole, reports: Sequence variants that were highly shared formed a cluster that was likely a sequencing artifact. Across donors, presence/absence analyses took sequencing depth to be roughly uniform.

Sequenced: PBMCs. The V gene is TRBV5-8, the J gene TRBJ1-2; TRBD1 agrees at 7 bases. The receptor was isolated from a woman between 18 and 29 years old in good health and CMV-seronegative. CDR3 nucleotide sequence: TGTGCCAGCAGCTTGGTAGGGGGCTTCGGCTACACCTTC. As protein: CASSLVGGFGYTF.